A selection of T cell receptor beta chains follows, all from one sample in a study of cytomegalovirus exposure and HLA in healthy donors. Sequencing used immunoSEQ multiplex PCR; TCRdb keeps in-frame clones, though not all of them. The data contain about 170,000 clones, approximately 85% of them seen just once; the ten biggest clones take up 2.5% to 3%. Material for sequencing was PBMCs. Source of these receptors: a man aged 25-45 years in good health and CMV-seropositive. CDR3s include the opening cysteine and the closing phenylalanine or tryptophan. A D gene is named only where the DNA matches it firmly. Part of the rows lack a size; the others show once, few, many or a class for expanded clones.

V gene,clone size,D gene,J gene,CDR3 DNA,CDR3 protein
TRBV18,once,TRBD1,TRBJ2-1,TGTGCCAGCTCACCGCGACCGACAGGGGTGGATGAGCAGTTCTTC,CASSPRPTGVDEQFF
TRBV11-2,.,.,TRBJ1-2,TGTGCCAGCAGTCAAATTGTACAGGGTGACTATGGCTACACCTTC,CASSQIVQGDYGYTF
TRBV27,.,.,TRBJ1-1,TGTGCCAGCAGTTTTGGGGGGGTGGGGAACACTGAAGCTTTCTTT,CASSFGGVGNTEAFF
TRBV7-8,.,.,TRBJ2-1,TGTGCCAGCAGCTTAATCCCTGGACTGATCAATGAGCAGTTCTTC,CASSLIPGLINEQFF
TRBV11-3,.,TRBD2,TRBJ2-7,TGTGCCAGCAGCCACCGGGGTAGGGAGGGCGAGCAGTACTTC,CASSHRGREGEQYF
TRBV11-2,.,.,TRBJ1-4,TGTGCCAGCAGCTTGACGCGGGGCCTTAATGAAAAACTGTTTTTT,CASSLTRGLNEKLFF
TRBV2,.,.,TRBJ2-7,TGTGCCAGCAGTAGTCAGGGCCGATTATACTCCTACGAGCAGTACTTC,CASSSQGRLYSYEQYF
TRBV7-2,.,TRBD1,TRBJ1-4,TGTGCCAGCAGCTCGCCGGGACAGAGGTCCGAAAAACTGTTTTTT,CASSSPGQRSEKLFF
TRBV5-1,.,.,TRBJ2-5,TGCGCCAGCAGCTTGGGCGGGGGCCGGGAGACCCAGTACTTC,CASSLGGGRETQYF
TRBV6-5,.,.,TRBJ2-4,TGTGCCAGCAGTCGAACCCCGGCAGAGGACATTCAGTACTTC,CASSRTPAEDIQYF
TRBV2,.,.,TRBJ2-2,TGTGCCAGCAGTGCTACCTTTAAGGGGGATAAGACCGGGGAGCTGTTTTTT,CASSATFKGDKTGELFF
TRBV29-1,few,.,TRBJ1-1,TGCAGCGTTGAAGCGAACAGGGCGGAAGCTTTCTTT,CSVEANRAEAFF
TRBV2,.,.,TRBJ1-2,TGTGCCAGCAGTCTTGACAGGCCGCTCTCTAACTATGGCTACACCTTC,CASSLDRPLSNYGYTF
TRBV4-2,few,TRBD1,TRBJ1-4,TGTGCCAGCAGCCAAGCGGGACAGTCGAATGAAAAACTGTTTTTT,CASSQAGQSNEKLFF
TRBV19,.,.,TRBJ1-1,TGTGCCAGTAGTATAGCGGTCCTCGGCACTGAAGCTTTCTTT,CASSIAVLGTEAFF
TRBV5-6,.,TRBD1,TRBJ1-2,TGTGCCAGCAGCTATGGACAGGGGGCTTATGGCTACACCTTC,CASSYGQGAYGYTF
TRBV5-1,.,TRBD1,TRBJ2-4,TGCGCCAGCAGCTTAGGGACAGTAGGCGACATTCAGTACTTC,CASSLGTVGDIQYF
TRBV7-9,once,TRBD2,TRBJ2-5,TGTTCCAGCAGCTTCCCCCTCCAAGCGGGAGCCTACTTC,CSSSFPLQAGAYF
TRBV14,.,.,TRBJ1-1,TGTGCCAGCAGCCAAGTAAATTTAGTAAACACTGAAGCTTTCTTT,CASSQVNLVNTEAFF
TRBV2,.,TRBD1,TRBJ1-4,TGTGCCAGCAATGGACAGGCAACTAATGAAAAACTGTTTTTT,CASNGQATNEKLFF
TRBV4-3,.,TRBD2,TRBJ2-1,TGCGCCAGCAGCCATGCCGGGACTAGAAGGAATGAGCAGTTCTTC,CASSHAGTRRNEQFF
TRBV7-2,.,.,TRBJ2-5,TGTGCCAGCAGCCCATTCCGATTCGGGGGGACCCAGTACTTC,CASSPFRFGGTQYF
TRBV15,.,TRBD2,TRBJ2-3,TGTGCCACCAGCTCTCGCGCAGCGGGAGCCGCAGATACGCAGTATTTT,CATSSRAAGAADTQYF
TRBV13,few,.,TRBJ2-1,TGTGCCAGCAGCTTACGAGGGTATGGGGAGACTGAGCAGTTCTTC,CASSLRGYGETEQFF
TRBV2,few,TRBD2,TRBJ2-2,TGTGCCAGCAGTGATAAACTAGCGGGAGGGGCCGGGGAGCTGTTTTTT,CASSDKLAGGAGELFF
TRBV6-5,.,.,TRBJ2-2,TGTGCCAGCAGTTACGGCCTAGTTGGCACCGGGGAGCTGTTTTTT,CASSYGLVGTGELFF
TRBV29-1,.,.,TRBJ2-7,TGCAGCGTTGGGACGGACTACGAGCAGTACTTC,CSVGTDYEQYF
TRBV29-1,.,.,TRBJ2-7,TGCAGCGTTGAAGAGGCGGGGCCCGAGCAGTACTTC,CSVEEAGPEQYF
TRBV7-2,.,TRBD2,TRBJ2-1,TGTGCCAGCAGCTTAGAGGCAGCGGGAGTCTCTTACAATGAGCAGTTCTTC,CASSLEAAGVSYNEQFF
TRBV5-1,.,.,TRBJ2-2,TGCGCCAGCAGGGGACTTTGGAACACCGGGGAGCTGTTTTTT,CASRGLWNTGELFF
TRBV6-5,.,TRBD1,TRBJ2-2,TGTGCCAGCAGTTATGACAGGGCCGGGGAGCTGTTTTTT,CASSYDRAGELFF
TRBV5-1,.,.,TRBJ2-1,TGCGCCAGCGTGGTTTCCCTTACTTACAATGAGCAGTTCTTC,CASVVSLTYNEQFF
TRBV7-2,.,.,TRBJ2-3,TGTGCCAGCAGCTTAGCGAATGCGGGATTGGGCGATACGCAGTATTTT,CASSLANAGLGDTQYF
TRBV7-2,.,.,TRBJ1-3,TGTGCCAGCAGTTTCGCAGGTTCTGTGGGAAACACCATATATTTT,CASSFAGSVGNTIYF
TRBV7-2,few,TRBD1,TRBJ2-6,TGTGCCAGCAGCTTAGAAGGGGGCAGGAGATACTCTGGGGCCAACGTCCTGACTTTC,CASSLEGGRRYSGANVLTF
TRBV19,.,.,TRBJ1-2,TGTGCCAGTAGTGGGGGGACGGCCTACTACACCTTC,CASSGGTAYYTF
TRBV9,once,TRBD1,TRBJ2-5,TGTGCCAGCAGCCCCTGGACAGGGAGGACCCAAGAGACCCAGTACTTC,CASSPWTGRTQETQYF
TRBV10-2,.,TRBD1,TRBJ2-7,TGCGCCAGCAGTCCCGGACAGGGGGTAAGGTACGAGCAGTACTTC,CASSPGQGVRYEQYF
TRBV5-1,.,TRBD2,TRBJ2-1,TGCGCCAGCAGCTTGGCAGTAGCGGGAGGTCTCAATGAGCAGTTCTTC,CASSLAVAGGLNEQFF
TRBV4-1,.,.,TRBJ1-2,TGCGCCAGCAGCCAAGCCGGGACTTTTAACTATGGCTACACCTTC,CASSQAGTFNYGYTF
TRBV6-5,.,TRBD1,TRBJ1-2,TGTGCCAGCAGTTACTCGCAAGACAGGGGCGGGGGCTACACCTTC,CASSYSQDRGGGYTF
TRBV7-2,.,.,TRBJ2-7,TGTGCCAGCAGCCAGGGTGGCAGCCAAACCACCGAGCAGTACTTC,CASSQGGSQTTEQYF